This T cell receptor (beta chain) was found in a study of blood T cell repertoires in COVID-19. Background on the study: Samples taken during acute and convalescent COVID-19 were collected in the United States, Italy and Spain. PBMCs, B-cell-depleted T cells, or T cells provided the cDNA or gDNA that made up the material.

Methods used by the authors: From reference gene primer amplification, estimates of nucleated cell counts were derived. The assay was immunoSEQ multiplex PCR, and TCRdb's table has in-frame clones only and misses some. That table gives V, J and clone size, and the DNA gave D and trimming. In the table there are some 69,000 clones, around three quarters of which are singletons. Trimming cost V 1 base and J 1 base, with 19 bases left between them. Germline CDR1 and CDR2: LGHDT and YNNKEL (reference sequence). The CDR3 contains 18 residues. The rearrangement joins TRBV3-1 (or the pseudogene TRBV3-2) to TRBJ1-2, with a tentative D call TRBD1 (5 bases). Sequencing used peripheral blood. The clonotype was recovered from a man in his 60s with acute or convalescent COVID-19. The CDR3 sequence: CASSQVGRADFFNYGYTF. The CDR3 DNA follows: TGTGCCAGCAGCCAAGTGGGCAGGGCCGATTTTTTTAACTATGGCTACACCTTC.